This record looks at one T cell receptor beta chain sequence and its context. Its antigen is undetermined. Amplification of TCR beta CDR3 regions used RNA as the template. Primed by the HTBI set, a first-round RT-PCR was run on the TCR CDR3. A single record per CDR3 protein comes from TCRdb applying MiXCR to the multiplex PCR reads. Of fewer than 400,000 distinct CDR3 sequences in the sample, about an eighth were seen once. The data derive from a study of T cells in Graves' hyperthyroidism and ophthalmopathy. Study-level background: Prior to any treatment, at the point of initial diagnosis, peripheral blood was collected.

Findings and caveats of the study: Most clonotypes that expanded in the thyroid above 0.001 also showed up in blood.

It was uncontrolled infection, other autoimmune disease, pregnancy or lactation that excluded patients. Based on clinical symptoms, serum thyroxine and TRAb, thyroid ultrasound and orbital computed tomography, diagnoses were reached. The sequenced material came from blood. This receptor was obtained from a man aged 50 to 59 with Graves' ophthalmopathy.

The CDR3 loop reads CASSLRLRGDTQYF. CDR3 coding DNA: TGTGCCAGCAGCTTAAGGTTACGGGGGGATACGCAGTATTTT. The chain uses TRBV7-3 and TRBJ2-3; D possibly corresponds to TRBD2 (6 bases). Trimming stripped 1 base from V and 6 bases from J, with 11 bases between. CDR1 and CDR2 from the germline V gene are SGHTA and FQGTGA. This CDR3 has 14 amino acids.